Listed below are T cell receptor beta chains from one sample, sequenced in a study of T-cell memory formation after mild COVID-19. Via MiXCR, TCRdb re-called the 5' RACE reads, giving one row per CDR3 protein. The sample lists about 150,000 distinct CDR3 sequences; 5.5% to 7% were seen once. The specimen sequenced was PBMCs or a T cell subset sorted from them (not recorded which). The origin of the receptors is an adult woman who had mild COVID-19 (a few samples of this study predate the infection). Cell type and time point are not known. The conserved cysteine and the conserved F or W are not part of the CDR3 here.

v_gene,j_gene,CDR3aa
TRBV5-1,TRBJ2-1,ASSLAGGGSYNEQF
TRBV15,TRBJ1-2,ATSVPGTAYGYT
TRBV25-1,TRBJ1-1,ASSESIDKGNTEAF
TRBV6-5,TRBJ1-1,ASSFTGTGLRKAF
TRBV20-1,TRBJ2-1,SASPSGYNEQF
TRBV7-9,TRBJ2-1,ASSLPGLAGLKL
TRBV7-2,TRBJ2-1,ASSPLGREQF
TRBV29-1,TRBJ2-3,SVAAGTDTQY
TRBV7-2,TRBJ1-1,ASSQEGTVGTEAF
TRBV7-2,TRBJ1-2,ASSFVQYGYT
TRBV7-6,TRBJ1-2,ASTIVGSDGYT
TRBV27,TRBJ2-3,ASSPGTLSTDTQY
TRBV10-3,TRBJ2-2,AATGTDTGELF
TRBV7-9,TRBJ2-4,ASSPGQGAKNIQY
TRBV29-1,TRBJ2-3,SVELGGPDTQY
TRBV9,TRBJ2-1,ASSVGTGQGINEQF
TRBV24-1,TRBJ2-1,ATSDLESGGNEQF
TRBV7-2,TRBJ2-7,ASSPKIYEQY
TRBV27,TRBJ2-6,ASSSLNSGANVLT
TRBV12-3/TRBV12-4,TRBJ2-3,ASSLKSRGSTDTQY
TRBV24-1,TRBJ1-2,ATSAGNYGYT
TRBV10-2,TRBJ2-2,AIESGKGTGELF